This is a list of T cell receptor beta chains from one sample in a study of blood T cell repertoires in COVID-19. Clones were sequenced by immunoSEQ multiplex PCR, and TCRdb holds only the in-frame ones, with some missing. The table records approximately 250,000 clones, about 89% of them present only once. Source material: PBMCs or T cells enriched from blood (not recorded which). The source of these receptors is a young woman who had recovered from COVID-19. Each CDR3 is given with its conserved first and last residue. D genes are given only for firm matches. Part of the rows lack a size; the others show once, few, many or a class for expanded clones.

v_gene: TRBV19
d_gene: TRBD1
j_gene: TRBJ2-7
abundance: NA
CDR3aa: CATGDRGLLDEQYF
CDR3nt: TGTGCCACCGGGGACAGGGGGCTTCTAGACGAGCAGTACTTC

v_gene: TRBV28
d_gene: NA
j_gene: TRBJ2-1
abundance: NA
CDR3aa: CAVRQTSYNEQFF
CDR3nt: TGTGCCGTAAGACAGACCTCCTACAATGAGCAGTTCTTC

v_gene: TRBV3-1/TRBV3-2
d_gene: TRBD2
j_gene: TRBJ2-3
abundance: NA
CDR3aa: CASSSRLAGLFYQYF
CDR3nt: TGTGCCAGCAGCTCTCGACTAGCGGGTTTGTTTTATCAGTATTTT

v_gene: TRBV9
d_gene: NA
j_gene: TRBJ1-1
abundance: NA
CDR3aa: CASSPRGGAEAFF
CDR3nt: TGTGCCAGCAGCCCAAGAGGGGGGGCTGAAGCTTTCTTT

v_gene: TRBV9
d_gene: NA
j_gene: TRBJ2-7
abundance: NA
CDR3aa: CASSPPGSSYEQYF
CDR3nt: TGTGCCAGCAGCCCCCCCGGGAGCTCCTACGAGCAGTACTTC

v_gene: TRBV5-8
d_gene: NA
j_gene: TRBJ1-6
abundance: NA
CDR3aa: CASSPDIGGGNNSPLHF
CDR3nt: TGTGCCAGCAGCCCGGATATCGGGGGGGGGAATAATTCACCCCTCCACTTT

v_gene: TRBV5-6
d_gene: TRBD1
j_gene: TRBJ1-2
abundance: NA
CDR3aa: CASSLAWDSGANYGYTF
CDR3nt: TGTGCCAGCAGCTTGGCCTGGGACAGTGGAGCTAACTATGGCTACACCTTC

v_gene: TRBV28
d_gene: TRBD1
j_gene: TRBJ2-7
abundance: NA
CDR3aa: CASRGGGAGGVEQYF
CDR3nt: TGTGCCAGCAGAGGAGGGGGCGCAGGGGGCGTCGAGCAGTACTTC

v_gene: TRBV5-6
d_gene: NA
j_gene: TRBJ1-6
abundance: NA
CDR3aa: CASSLEGQYNSPLHF
CDR3nt: TGTGCCAGCAGCCTAGAAGGACAGTATAATTCACCCCTCCACTTT

v_gene: TRBV28
d_gene: TRBD1
j_gene: TRBJ1-4
abundance: NA
CDR3aa: CASSFEQGGTNEKLFF
CDR3nt: TGTGCCAGCAGTTTCGAACAGGGGGGTACTAATGAAAAACTGTTTTTT

v_gene: TRBV7-2
d_gene: TRBD2
j_gene: TRBJ2-1
abundance: NA
CDR3aa: CASSLETSGRYNEQFF
CDR3nt: TGTGCCAGCAGCTTAGAGACTAGCGGGAGATACAATGAGCAGTTCTTC

v_gene: TRBV28
d_gene: NA
j_gene: TRBJ2-3
abundance: NA
CDR3aa: CASSFGAGTDTQYF
CDR3nt: TGTGCCAGCAGTTTTGGGGCAGGGACAGATACGCAGTATTTT

v_gene: TRBV7-8
d_gene: TRBD2
j_gene: TRBJ2-7
abundance: NA
CDR3aa: CASSPSGSYEQYF
CDR3nt: TGTGCCAGCAGCCCTAGCGGCTCCTACGAGCAGTACTTC

v_gene: TRBV5-4
d_gene: NA
j_gene: TRBJ1-1
abundance: NA
CDR3aa: CASSPGLRLLNTEAFF
CDR3nt: TGTGCCAGCAGCCCTGGTCTTAGACTGTTGAACACTGAAGCTTTCTTT

v_gene: TRBV28
d_gene: NA
j_gene: TRBJ2-5
abundance: NA
CDR3aa: CASSRPQRGETQYF
CDR3nt: TGTGCCAGCTCCCGACCCCAGAGGGGGGAGACCCAGTACTTC

v_gene: TRBV6-4
d_gene: NA
j_gene: TRBJ2-2
abundance: once
CDR3aa: CASSEGRNTGELFF
CDR3nt: TGTGCCAGCAGTGAGGGCCGGAACACCGGGGAGCTGTTTTTT

v_gene: TRBV5-1
d_gene: NA
j_gene: TRBJ2-1
abundance: NA
CDR3aa: CASNTGTTNNEQFF
CDR3nt: TGCGCCAGCAACACCGGGACAACCAACAATGAGCAGTTCTTC

v_gene: TRBV23-1
d_gene: TRBD1
j_gene: TRBJ2-2
abundance: NA
CDR3aa: CASSPPSPGGGTGELFF
CDR3nt: TGCGCCAGCAGTCCCCCTTCACCAGGGGGCGGCACCGGGGAGCTGTTTTTT

v_gene: TRBV9
d_gene: NA
j_gene: TRBJ1-1
abundance: NA
CDR3aa: CASTGTGHTEAFF
CDR3nt: TGTGCCAGCACTGGTACAGGCCACACTGAAGCTTTCTTT

v_gene: TRBV19
d_gene: TRBD1
j_gene: TRBJ2-5
abundance: NA
CDR3aa: CASSPGQRQETQYF
CDR3nt: TGTGCCAGTAGCCCGGGACAGCGCCAAGAGACCCAGTACTTC

v_gene: TRBV6-5
d_gene: NA
j_gene: TRBJ1-1
abundance: NA
CDR3aa: CASSYLPGEAFF
CDR3nt: TGTGCCAGCAGTTACCTCCCGGGGGAAGCTTTCTTT

v_gene: TRBV30
d_gene: NA
j_gene: TRBJ1-1
abundance: NA
CDR3aa: CAWSGGVVDTEAFF
CDR3nt: TGTGCCTGGAGTGGGGGGGTCGTGGACACTGAAGCTTTCTTT

v_gene: TRBV7-3
d_gene: TRBD1
j_gene: TRBJ1-3
abundance: NA
CDR3aa: CASSSDRGNTIYF
CDR3nt: TGTGCCAGCAGCTCGGACAGGGGAAACACCATATATTTT

v_gene: TRBV6-2/TRBV6-3
d_gene: TRBD2
j_gene: TRBJ2-3
abundance: many
CDR3aa: CASRPTRLAGGDTQYF
CDR3nt: TGTGCCAGCAGACCTACCCGACTAGCGGGAGGAGATACGCAGTATTTT